A single sample is the source of the 26 T cell receptor beta chains below, sequenced in a study of T cell responses to AZD1222 COVID-19 vaccine. TCRdb's copy holds only in-frame clones and misses some; the assay was immunoSEQ multiplex PCR. The sample consists of 90,000 to 120,000 clones, about nine tenths of them appearing once. Sample: peripheral blood, taken on day 0 of AZD1222 vaccination. These TCRs come from an adult in good health.

The gene calls are TRBV29-1 and TRBJ1-4, with a possible D match to TRBD1 (6 bases). Per germline, CDR1 SQVTM and CDR2 ANQGSEA. CDR3 length: 13 residues. Trimming took off 6 bases at V and 8 bases at J, with 16 bases between the two ends. DNA for the CDR3: TGCAGCGTCCAAAGGACAGAAGGAGAAAAACTGTTTTTT. Encoded protein: CSVQRTEGEKLFF.

V and J are TRBV19 and TRBJ1-1; a weak D match, TRBD1 (6 bases). Per germline, CDR1 LNHDA and CDR2 SQIVND (reference sequence). The CDR3 length is 14 residues. The V and J ends lost 4 bases and 4 bases respectively, with 13 bases between them. The CDR3 protein is CASSTYRVITEAFF. CDR3 DNA: TGTGCCAGTAGTACATACAGGGTTATCACTGAAGCTTTCTTT.

V is TRBV9 and J is TRBJ2-2; no definite D call. The CDR3 sequence is 14 residues long. CDR1 and CDR2 from the germline V gene are SGDLS and YYNGEE. V lost 4 bases and J 3 bases, leaving 10 bases between the germline ends. The CDR3 protein is CASSPEEYTGELFF. CDR3 nucleotide sequence: TGTGCCAGCAGCCCAGAGGAATACACCGGGGAGCTGTTTTTT.

The chain uses TRBV28 and TRBJ2-6, with D hard to call. The CDR3 length is 14 residues. In germline, CDR1 is MDHEN, CDR2 SYDVKM. The V end lost 10 bases, the J end lost 1 base, and 11 bases lay between the germline ends. DNA of the CDR3: TGTGCCACCCGCTCTTCGTCTGGGGCCAACGTCCTGACTTTC. Translating gives CATRSSSGANVLTF.

Concerning this clone: Within the sample, other DNA sequences also encode this same CDR3. This chain links TRBV28 with TRBJ1-1; tentative D call: TRBD1 (5 bases). V lost 6 bases, J lost 6 bases, and 8 bases lay in between. CDR3 length equals 11 residues. CDR1 and CDR2 from the germline V gene are MDHEN and SYDVKM. DNA of the CDR3: TGTGCCAGCAGGGGACGGCCTGAAGCTTTCTTT. Amino acids: CASRGRPEAFF.

The chain is built from TRBV19 and TRBJ2-5; TRBD2 matches at 12 bases. Looked up from germline, CDR1 is LNHDA and CDR2 is SQIVND (reference sequence). V was pared by 3 bases and J by 5 bases, with 7 bases of the junction left unmatched. CDR3 length equals 16 residues. Here the CDR3 DNA reads TGTGCCAGTAGTATCATGACTAGCGGGAGTGGGGAGACCCAGTACTTC. Protein: CASSIMTSGSGETQYF.

This clone was picked up one time. The genes are TRBV19 and TRBJ2-3; 8 bases agree with TRBD1. CDR1 is LNHDA and CDR2 is SQIVND in the germline V gene (reference sequence). The trim removed 6 bases at V and 3 bases at J, leaving 5 bases unmatched. The CDR3 covers 14 residues. The chain's CDR3 is CASRNTGGTDTQYF. CDR3 sequence (DNA): TGTGCCAGTAGGAATACAGGGGGAACAGATACGCAGTATTTT.

The V gene is TRBV6-4, the J gene TRBJ2-1; 9 bases are a match to TRBD2. The CDR3 contains 14 residues. Germline V gives CDR1 MRHNA, CDR2 SNTAGT. With 5 bases clipped from V and 7 bases from J, the junction kept 6 bases outside the gene matches. CDR3 sequence reads: CASSFKAGGNEQFF. In DNA, the CDR3 is TGTGCCAGCAGTTTCAAGGCGGGGGGGAATGAGCAGTTCTTC.

The chain carries TRBV7-6 and TRBJ1-6, with 10 bases aligning to TRBD1. Trimming cost V 5 bases and J 12 bases; bases outside gene matches: 10. CDR3 length: 15 residues. Germline V gene lookup returns CDR1 SGHVS and CDR2 FNYEAQ. The CDR3 protein is CASSPRGTGDLPLHF. CDR3 DNA sequence: TGTGCCAGCAGCCCACGGGGGACAGGGGATTTACCCCTCCACTTT.

The chain has TRBV6-5 and TRBJ1-2; TRBD1 might be the D (5 bases). The V gene lost 2 bases and the J gene lost 6 bases, with 13 bases spanning the gap. The germline CDR1 and CDR2 sequences are MNHEY and SVGAGI. The CDR3 loop spans 14 amino acids. The CDR3 protein is CASSYTDGGNGYTF. The CDR3 DNA follows: TGTGCCAGCAGTTACACCGACGGGGGGAATGGCTACACCTTC.

The chain employs TRBV5-6 and TRBJ2-7; perhaps TRBD2 as D (5 bases). Trimming shortened V by 2 bases and J by 6 bases, and 21 bases separated the two germline ends. Germline V CDR1 and CDR2: SGHDT, YYEEEE. This CDR3 is built from 16 residues. The CDR3, as DNA: TGTGCCAGCAGCTTCCGGGATAGGGTTCGGGTCGGCGAGCAGTACTTC. Residues: CASSFRDRVRVGEQYF. Supplemented by reference TRBV5-6 and TRBJ2-7, the full variable domain reads DAGVTQSPTHLIKTRGQQVTLRCSPKSGHDTVSWYQQALGQGPQFIFQYYEEEERQRGNFPDRFSGHQFPNYSSELNVNALLLGDSALYLCASSFRDRVRVGEQYFGPGTRLTVT.

This chain connects TRBV29-1 to TRBJ1-1; D not certain. Germline V gene sequence: CDR1 SQVTM, CDR2 ANQGSEA. This CDR3 is built from 10 residues. DNA of the CDR3: TGCAGAATACCTTACACTGAAGCTTTCTTT. Translation: CRIPYTEAFF.

This clone was seen just once. The chain couples TRBV5-6 to TRBJ2-7; 7 nucleotides align to TRBD1. With 5 bases clipped from V and 8 bases from J, the junction kept 16 bases outside the gene matches. The CDR3 length is 15 residues. Germline assignment: CDR1 SGHDT and CDR2 YYEEEE. DNA for the CDR3: TGTGCCAGCAGTCCAAAACCGGGACAGATAGTGAAGCAGTACTTC. This sequence encodes CASSPKPGQIVKQYF.

The chain is built from TRBV10-3 and TRBJ1-1, with a possible D match to TRBD1 (5 bases). Trimming stripped 0 bases from V and 8 bases from J, with 13 bases between. The CDR3 extends over 14 amino acids. Germline V gene sequence: CDR1 ENHRY, CDR2 SYGVKD. CDR3: CAISESTVLPEAFF. The DNA of the CDR3 is TGTGCCATCAGTGAGTCGACAGTCCTCCCAGAAGCTTTCTTT.

This clone was recorded only once. This chain links TRBV12-3 or TRBV12-4 with TRBJ2-7, with a possible D match to TRBD1 (6 bases). This CDR3 contains 13 residues. The V gene lost 2 bases and the J gene lost 4 bases, with 9 bases spanning the gap. The CDR3 loop reads CASSLQQGYEQYF. The CDR3 bases are TGTGCCAGCAGTTTACAGCAGGGGTACGAGCAGTACTTC.

The chain combines TRBV7-2 with TRBJ2-7; 9 nucleotides match TRBD1. CDR1 and CDR2 from the germline V gene are SGHTA and FQGNSA. CDR3 length: 16 amino acids. Unmatched junction bases numbered 13, after V lost 4 bases and J lost 6 bases. CDR3 residues: CASSSPPGTGTPEQYF. CDR3 sequence (DNA): TGTGCCAGCAGCTCCCCCCCCGGGACAGGGACCCCCGAGCAGTACTTC.

The V gene is TRBV28, the J gene TRBJ1-2; 8 positions agree with TRBD1. The CDR3 has 20 amino acids. The V and J ends lost 3 bases and 4 bases, in that order; junction bases with no gene match: 22. Germline V gene data show CDR1 as MDHEN and CDR2 as SYDVKM. CDR3 sequence (DNA): TGTGCCAGCAGTTTCCCTTATCTTCGGACAGGGAATCTACGTCGCTATGGCTACACCTTC. Protein: CASSFPYLRTGNLRRYGYTF.

DNA for the CDR3: TGTGCCAGCAGCCCTCGACAGGGGGCCGCCGTGGGGGGCTACACCTTC. This translates into CASSPRQGAAVGGYTF. This chain links TRBV7-9 with TRBJ1-2; 10 bases are a match to TRBD1. The germline V gene encodes CDR1 SEHNR and CDR2 FQNEAQ (reference sequence). The CDR3 covers 16 residues. With 5 bases clipped from V and 8 bases from J, the junction kept 14 bases outside the gene matches.

Here the CDR3 DNA reads TGTGCCAGTAGTATTAGGACGGGCTACACCTTC. Translated, it gives CASSIRTGYTF. The chain uses TRBV19 and TRBJ1-2; D remains ambiguous. CDR3 length: 11 amino acids. The V end was cut by 3 bases, the J end by 8 bases, with 7 bases between. Germline CDR1 is LNHDA and CDR2 is SQIVND (reference sequence).

The gene calls are TRBV28 and TRBJ2-3; D assignment may be TRBD1 or TRBD2 (5 bases each). The ends were cut back, 1 base at V and 2 bases at J, with 7 bases in the middle. This CDR3 contains 14 residues. Germline loops: CDR1 MDHEN, CDR2 SYDVKM. CDR3 coding DNA: TGTGCCAGCAGTTTATCCGGGACCACAGATACGCAGTATTTT. Its translation is CASSLSGTTDTQYF.

This rearrangement joins TRBV13 to TRBJ2-7, with a weak D call TRBD2 (6 bases). Germline loops: CDR1 PRHDT, CDR2 FYEKMQ (reference sequence). Trimming took 3 bases from V and 5 from J, leaving 11 bases between them. CDR3 length: 13 amino acids. CDR3 sequence (DNA): TGTGCCAGCAGCTTCGGAGGGAAGGACGAGCAGTACTTC. This translates into CASSFGGKDEQYF.

This clone showed up just once. CDR3: CASSITVGDGYGYTF. The CDR3 nucleotides are TGTGCCAGCAGTATTACTGTAGGGGATGGGTATGGCTACACCTTC. V usage is TRBV9 and J usage is TRBJ1-2, with D tentatively TRBD1 (5 bases). V lost 5 bases, J lost 5 bases, and 19 bases lay in between. The CDR3 is 15 amino acids. The germline CDR1 and CDR2 sequences are SGDLS and YYNGEE.

V and J are TRBV7-9 and TRBJ1-2, with D hard to call. V dropped 0 bases and J dropped 3 bases, with 2 bases sitting between them. The V gene's germline CDR1 is SEHNR and CDR2 FQNEAQ (reference sequence). The CDR3 runs 12 residues. The CDR3 is CASSLAHYGYTF. The CDR3 region has the DNA TGTGCCAGCAGCTTAGCTCACTATGGCTACACCTTC.

In regard to this clone: Germline is not matched at one junction end, which may reflect a read error. The chain carries TRBV30 and TRBJ2-3; a weak D match, TRBD1 (5 bases). CDR1 and CDR2 (germline): GTSNPN, SVGIG (reference sequence). This CDR3 spans 13 amino acids. The CDR3 here is CALSGASTDTQYF. The DNA for the CDR3 is TGTGCCTTGAGTGGGGCTAGCACAGATACGCAGTATTTT.

The chain joins TRBV5-4 to TRBJ2-1, with TRBD2 matching 9 bases. Germline-derived CDR1 and CDR2 are SGHNT and YYREEE (reference sequence). Unmatched junction bases numbered 15, after V lost 4 bases and J lost 4 bases. The CDR3 totals 18 residues. The CDR3 loop is CASSPPGGGGARYNEQFF. In DNA, the CDR3 is TGTGCCAGCAGCCCCCCGGGGGGCGGGGGGGCCCGGTACAATGAGCAGTTCTTC.

The chain links TRBV7-9 to TRBJ2-7; D tentatively fits TRBD1 or TRBD2 (5 bases each). Deletions cut 5 bases from V and 1 base from J, with 15 bases between. The CDR3 has 15 residues. The germline V gene has CDR1 SEHNR and CDR2 FQNEAQ (reference sequence). CDR3 DNA sequence: TGTGCCAGCAGCCGACGGGACGGTCCATCCTACGAGCAGTACTTC. Protein: CASSRRDGPSYEQYF. Supplemented by reference TRBV7-9 and TRBJ2-7, the full variable domain reads DTGVSQNPRHKITKRGQNVTFRCDPISEHNRLYWYRQTLGQGPEFLTYFQNEAQLEKSRLLSDRFSAERPKGSFSTLEIQRTEQGDSAMYLCASSRRDGPSYEQYFGPGTRLTVT.